This TCR beta chain was retrieved from a study of beta chain features in type 1 diabetes. Findings and limits, study-wide: Naive, central memory and Treg TCRB repertoires appeared more alike in patients than in healthy donors. Diminished insertions and augmented deletions at VDJ junctions characterized type 1 diabetes patients.

The germline V gene encodes CDR1 SGHNT and CDR2 YYREEE (reference sequence). Trimming removed 4 bases from V and 4 bases from J, with 20 bases in between. The CDR3 loop spans 16 amino acids. Reverse transcribing all isolated RNA meant expressed TCRB transcripts were sequenced. Profiled with immunoSEQ multiplex PCR; TCRdb holds only in-frame clones, not every one. In the table there are 810,000 or so clones, about a sixth of which are singletons. Concerning this clone itself: Its antigen is currently unknown.

The source material was naive CD4+ T cells from blood. This TCR derives from a woman aged 18-30 years in good health. V and J are TRBV5-4 and TRBJ2-5, with D possibly called TRBD1 or TRBD2 (5 bases each). CDR3 in DNA: TGTGCCAGCAGCCTGATGGCGTTCTCTGGGGGAGAGACCCAGTACTTC. Translated, it gives CASSLMAFSGGETQYF.